This T cell receptor beta chain was captured by sequencing in a study of cytomegalovirus exposure and HLA in healthy donors (dated 2017 in TCRdb). Turning to the overall study: According to an earlier analysis of 587 of the donors, some 180 million T cells yielded roughly 110 million unique TCR beta sequences and approximately 280 Gb of sequence data. On average, 235,054 unique TCR beta nucleotide sequences were sequenced per donor among a few hundred genotyped donors of the cohort, with roughly 18% of those sequences being non-productive. Rather than drawing on any new phenotypic data, the later analysis identified candidate immune exposures from TCR beta sequences and the way those sequences occurred across donors. The study used immunosequencing to profile the T cell repertoires of approximately 650 subjects and linked those repertoires to cytomegalovirus serostatus. Around 300 gigabases of sequencing data and roughly 90 million unique TCR sequences were included in an early release covering 500 to 750 HLA-typed donors. Donor age, sex, ethnicity and CMV serostatus were compiled alongside the repertoire data. The study combined high-throughput TCR immunosequencing, statistical association of individual TCRs with disease status, and machine learning to predict cytomegalovirus infection status. A separate validation cohort of some 130 different subjects was used in addition to the approximately 700-subject first cohort. Of the 300 to 400 genotyped donors, over 65% fell in the genetic ancestry cluster associated with self-reported Caucasian donors. A later genetic analysis took genome-wide SNP genotypes for about 65% of the 666 donors and used that subset as a discovery cohort. Typing coverage differed by locus: A, B, C, DRB1 and DQB1 were typed in about 620-640 donors, DQA1 in about 510, DPA1 in some 610, and DPB1 in about 450. The study was designed to test whether signatures of past pathogen exposure could be identified by cataloging public T cell receptors. HLA typing covered class I and class II loci at four-digit resolution. Roughly 5 DR-DQ haplotypes were handled as single units for association and clustering, since linkage in the cohort was strong. Every repertoire in the discovery cohort had been generated on one and the same sequencing platform. To decide whether each TCR beta V gene segment behaved as functional or pseudogenic, an earlier analysis of fewer than 750 of the donors relied on high-throughput TCR beta sequencing. In a later analysis, previously published TCR beta repertoires from 600 to 850 donors were re-analyzed and high-resolution HLA genotyping was added so that TCR occurrence patterns could be studied.

In regard to this clone: Its specific antigen is unknown. Base qualities are not provided; no much larger clone lies one nucleotide away.

The cohort comprised under 700 healthy bone marrow donors. At the time of sampling, all cohort members were nominally healthy, though unrecorded immune exposures were likely present. The donor was CMV seronegative and belonged to the group of 380 or so seronegative cohort members. Each donor provided a peripheral blood sample, and peripheral blood mononuclear cells were used for TCR beta sequencing. Genomic DNA extraction from the blood cell samples was performed with the Qiagen DNeasy Blood Extraction Kit. V loses 5 bases of germline sequence and J loses 2 bases, and the interval between the two ends is 12 bases. Taken from the germline V gene, the CDR1 and CDR2 loops are SGHTA and FQGNSA. The CDR3 spans 14 residues, from the cysteine through the phenylalanine. CDR3 DNA is the only sequence kept; it has 42 bases, read in frame from the first base. Preparation of the library involved the immunoSEQ multiplex PCR assay. The multiplex PCR relied on a mix of 60 forward primers for TCR Vbeta segments and 13 reverse primers for TCR Jbeta segments. The CDR3 region of rearranged TCR beta genes was amplified from genomic DNA with a multiplex PCR assay. On the Illumina HiSeq System, the amplified TCR beta libraries were sequenced as 87-base-pair reads. The authors processed their data as follows. A later analysis counted about 80 million unique TCR beta chains across the 550 to 800 repertoires, and some 12 million of these chains were shared by at least two donors. A nearest-neighbor algorithm error-corrected the raw reads and collapsed the reads into unique sequences, merging closely related sequences to remove PCR and sequencing errors. Alignment of CDR3 sequences to IMGT reference sequences was used to assign V, D and J gene segments. Each retained sequence needed at least a six-nucleotide match to both a V gene segment and a J gene segment. Rearrangements were called productive when the CDR3 lacked stop codons and stayed in frame with V and J; all others were non-productive. CDR3 was defined by IMGT convention, running from the second conserved V-encoded cysteine to the conserved J-encoded phenylalanine. The earlier analysis of about 610 of the donors excluded sequences that lacked an unambiguous match to a single V gene segment. An earlier analysis of 500 to 700 of the donors classified V segments as functional when productive rearrangements were above 56.7% and as segregating when the standard deviation between donors was above 5%. A statistical classification framework was developed to diagnose cytomegalovirus status using the catalog of TCR beta chain sequences. A later analysis assigned V and J genes by comparing TCR nucleotide sequences with IMGT/GENE-DB human TR gene sequences. A later analysis assigned CDR3 sequences and most-parsimonious VDJ recombination scenarios with the TCRdist pipeline. In a later analysis, each TCR beta chain was defined by its CDR3 amino acid sequence together with its V-gene family, and reads without a unique V-gene family were excluded. As a way to deal with suspected cross-contamination and a sequencing artifact, a later analysis dropped 450 to 600 nucleotide sequences that were highly shared and had low generation probability. In a later analysis, a clonal expansion index was calculated for each public chain from normalized within-repertoire ranks of inferred template counts. In a later analysis, generation probabilities were computed using a VDJ recombination model fitted to out-of-frame rearrangements, and the results were checked against IGoR. In a later analysis, TCR-TCR, TCR-HLA and TCR-CMV co-occurrence was scored with hypergeometric tests, and a repertoire-size bias correction was applied to TCR pairs. A later analysis estimated false discovery rates by permuting HLA or CMV assignments 20 times. In a later analysis, co-occurring TCRs were grouped using DBSCAN, with TCRdist sequence similarity added in when clustering inside HLA-allele-positive subsets. Repertoires with fewer than 30,000 or more than 120,000 public chains were left out of co-occurrence clustering, as were four to six repertoires with anomalous nucleotide sharing. The immuneACCESS repertoire file appears here via TCRdb, limited to in-frame rearrangements. These files lack a portion of the clones; in checked studies, under half of the deficit traces to unresolved V genes, and the cause of the others is not known. From that table come the V and J calls and clone size; the DNA was used to work out D and trimming. The sample data list around 210,000 clones, and around 80% of these were observed just once. Approximately 0.47% of the sample belongs to the ten largest clones.

What the work shows at the level of the full study, not this receptor alone: Approximately 18 rarely observed V segments, including chromosome 9 orphons, were excluded from the earlier analysis of some 590 of the donors because counts were too low. A later analysis associated about 17,000 TCR beta sequences with specific HLA alleles at a false discovery rate of 0.05. Some IMGT-functional V segments, including TRBV6-2 and TRBV6-3, could not be distinguished by the 87-base-pair reads and were therefore excluded. A further reported finding was that TCR beta sequences accurately predicted the HLA-A and HLA-B alleles for most subjects in the first cohort. A few of the identified cytomegalovirus-associated TCR beta chains were confirmed in vitro to be specific for cytomegalovirus antigens. In a later analysis, TCR association rates were found to vary across HLA loci, with the most associated TCRs seen for DRB1 alleles and the fewest for HLA-C alleles. Across donors, most TCR sequences were observed very rarely, whereas some public TCRs were present in many individuals. Broadly in line with IMGT annotations, most TCR beta V segments showed up in productive rearrangements about 90% or about 30% of the time in an earlier analysis of under 700 of the donors. The study gave a list of around 170 TCR beta chains associated with cytomegalovirus. In a later genetic analysis, a missense DCLRE1C variant was associated with V-gene and J-gene trimming of TCR beta chains, and the association was replicated in an independent cohort. Immune exposure information for the cohort was limited to CMV serostatus. The sequencing pipeline was judged likely to have produced a cluster of highly shared sequence variants as a technical artifact. According to a later analysis, parvovirus B19, influenza, CMV and Epstein-Barr virus appeared linked to several top co-occurrence clusters. Only TCR beta chains were sequenced in this cohort, and the absence of alpha or paired-chain data limited detectable features. When HLA alleles, especially DR and DQ, strongly co-occurred, attributing TCR associations to individual alleles was difficult. Linkage disequilibrium might explain the correlated functional status among segregating V segments, but an unknown experimental factor could not be ruled out. HLA typing was unavailable for some donors at each locus, so association tests used only the typed subset. In a later analysis, HLA-associated TCR beta chains were found to be more clonally expanded and to have lower generation probabilities than equally common non-associated chains. Roughly uniform sequencing depth across donors was assumed in presence/absence analyses, although this assumption may not hold. Most CMV-associated TCR beta chains appeared to be HLA-restricted in a later analysis, and the HLA associations seemed to be driven largely by CMV exposure. Cytomegalovirus status was reported to be diagnosed by the classifier with high specificity and sensitivity in both the original and validation cohorts. According to a later genetic analysis, donors in an Asian-associated ancestry cluster had fewer N-insertions in productive TCRs than the approximately 650-donor mean. The authors suggested that the approach could potentially be extended to other disease states and immunological phenotypes.

The TCR was taken from a boy between 5 and 17 years old in good health and CMV-seronegative. The chain is encoded by TRBV7-2 joined to TRBJ2-5; no confident D gene assignment can be made. Source material: PBMCs. The CDR3 reads CASSPAWAQETQYF. In nucleotides, the sequence is TGTGCCAGCAGCCCCGCATGGGCTCAAGAGACCCAGTACTTC.